The present entry profiles one T cell receptor beta chain with its context. Its target is not known. TCRdb itself ran the 5' RACE reads through MiXCR, one entry per CDR3 protein. The sample includes 560,000 or so distinct CDR3 sequences, approximately 15% seen only once; the top ten take roughly 8%. This sample stems from a study of T-cell memory formation after mild COVID-19. About the study: Largely, TCR clusters stayed within a single donor. Study-wide results and limits: Day 15 to 85 contracting clones showed balanced CD4/CD8; day 15 to 37 expanders favored CD4+. The pre-infection memory compartment contained some responding clones, suggesting cross-reactive memory joined.

The clonotype was recovered from an adult woman who had mild COVID-19 (a few samples of this study predate the infection). Cell type and time point are not known. Sequencing used PBMCs or a T cell subset sorted from them (not recorded which).

CDR3 residues: CATSAIQGNTGELFF. CDR3 DNA: TGTGCCACCAGCGCCATTCAGGGGAACACCGGGGAGCTGTTTTTT. The rearrangement links TRBV15 to TRBJ2-2, with D possibly being TRBD1 (5 bases). Trimming left V 5 bases short and J 1 base short, with 11 bases between. CDR1 and CDR2 from the germline V gene are LNHNV and YYDKDF (reference sequence). The CDR3 spans 15 residues.